The TCR beta chain under discussion was sequenced for a study of cytomegalovirus exposure and HLA in healthy donors. Study results and caveats: On later analysis, the bulk of CMV-associated TCR beta chains appeared to be HLA-restricted. There were around 160 TCR beta chains listed as cytomegalovirus-associated. TCR beta sequences reportedly predicted the HLA-A and HLA-B alleles of most subjects accurately. Later on, a genetic analysis was performed. It linked a missense variant in DCLRE1C with V- and J-gene trimming of TCR beta.

About this clone: Its matching antigen is unknown.

CDR1 is SGHRS, CDR2 YFSETQ, per germline. The CDR3 is made up of 14 amino acids. V lost 0 bases to trimming and J lost 1 base, with 6 bases between them. The PCR had 60 Vbeta and 13 Jbeta primers. Generated by immunoSEQ multiplex PCR, the TCRdb table keeps only in-frame clones and is missing some. Of some 270,000 clones in the sample, 92% were seen once. V usage is TRBV5-1 and J usage is TRBJ2-3, with D maybe TRBD1 (5 bases). Sequencing was performed on PBMCs. The source of this sequence is a girl aged 2 to 9 in good health and CMV-seronegative. The chain's CDR3 is CASSLVQGTDTQYF. The CDR3 region has the DNA TGCGCCAGCAGCTTGGTACAGGGCACAGATACGCAGTATTTT.